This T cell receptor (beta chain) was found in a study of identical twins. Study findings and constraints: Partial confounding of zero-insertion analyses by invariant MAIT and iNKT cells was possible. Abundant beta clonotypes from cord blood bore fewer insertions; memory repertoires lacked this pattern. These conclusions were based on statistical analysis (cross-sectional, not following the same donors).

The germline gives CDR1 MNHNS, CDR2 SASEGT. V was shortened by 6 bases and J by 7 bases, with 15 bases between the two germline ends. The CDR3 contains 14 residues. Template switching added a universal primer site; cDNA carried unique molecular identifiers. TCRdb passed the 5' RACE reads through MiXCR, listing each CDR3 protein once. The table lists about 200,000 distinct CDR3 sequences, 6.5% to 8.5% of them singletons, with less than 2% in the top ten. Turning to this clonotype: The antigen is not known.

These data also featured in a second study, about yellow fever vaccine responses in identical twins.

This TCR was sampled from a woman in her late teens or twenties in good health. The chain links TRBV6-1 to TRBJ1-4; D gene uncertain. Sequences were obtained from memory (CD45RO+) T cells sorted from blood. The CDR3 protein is CASSRDGVPEKLFF. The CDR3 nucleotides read TGTGCCAGCAGCCGCGACGGAGTTCCTGAAAAACTGTTTTTT.